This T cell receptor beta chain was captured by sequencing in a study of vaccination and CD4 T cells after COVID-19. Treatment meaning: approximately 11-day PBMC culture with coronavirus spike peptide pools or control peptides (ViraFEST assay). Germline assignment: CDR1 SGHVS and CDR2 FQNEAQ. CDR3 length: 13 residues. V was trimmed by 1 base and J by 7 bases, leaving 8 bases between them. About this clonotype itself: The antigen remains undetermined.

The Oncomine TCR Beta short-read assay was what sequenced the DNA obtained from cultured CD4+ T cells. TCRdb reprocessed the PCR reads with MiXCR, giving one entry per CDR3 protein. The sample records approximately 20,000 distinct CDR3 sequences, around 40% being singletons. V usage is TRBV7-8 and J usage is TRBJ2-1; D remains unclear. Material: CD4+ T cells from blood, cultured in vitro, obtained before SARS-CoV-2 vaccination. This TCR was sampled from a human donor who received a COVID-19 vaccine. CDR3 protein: CASSLGAANEQFF. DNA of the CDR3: TGTGCCAGCAGCTTAGGAGCCGCGAATGAGCAGTTCTTC. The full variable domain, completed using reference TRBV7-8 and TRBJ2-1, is GAGVSQSPRYKVAKRGQDVALRCDPISGHVSLFWYQQALGQGPEFLTYFQNEAQLDKSGLPSDRFFAERPEGSVSTLKIQRTQQEDSAVYLCASSLGAANEQFFGPGTRLTVL.